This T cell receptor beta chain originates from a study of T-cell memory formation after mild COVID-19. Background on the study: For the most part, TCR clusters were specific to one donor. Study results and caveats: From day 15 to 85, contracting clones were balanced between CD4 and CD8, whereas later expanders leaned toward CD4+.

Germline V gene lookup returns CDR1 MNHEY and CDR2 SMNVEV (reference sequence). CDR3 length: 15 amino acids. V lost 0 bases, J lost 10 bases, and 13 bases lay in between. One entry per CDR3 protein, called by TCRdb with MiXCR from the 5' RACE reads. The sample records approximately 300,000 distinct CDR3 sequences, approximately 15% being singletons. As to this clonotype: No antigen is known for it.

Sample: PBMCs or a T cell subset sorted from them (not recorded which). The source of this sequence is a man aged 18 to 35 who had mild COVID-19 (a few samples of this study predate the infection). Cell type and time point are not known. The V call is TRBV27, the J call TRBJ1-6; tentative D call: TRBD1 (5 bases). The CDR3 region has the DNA TGTGCCAGCAGTTTATCGCGGGGGTTAAGATCACCCCTCCACTTT. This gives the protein CASSLSRGLRSPLHF.